This T cell receptor beta chain derives from a study of T cells in Graves' hyperthyroidism and ophthalmopathy. The table lists this clonotype with many counts. Germline values: CDR1 SGHRS, CDR2 YFSETQ. V trimming: 0 bases; J trimming: 4 bases; junction bases outside the gene matches: 2. This CDR3 has 15 amino acids. Amplification of TCR beta CDR3 regions was performed using RNA transcripts as template. Using the HTBI primer set, a first-round RT-PCR was run on the TCR CDR3. TCRdb fed the multiplex PCR reads into MiXCR, producing one record per CDR3 protein. The sample includes roughly 420,000 distinct CDR3 sequences, approximately 15% seen only once; the top ten take 5.3%. Newly diagnosed hyperthyroidism, duration under 2 months, in patients aged 18 to 65. Not enrolled were patients with uncontrolled infection, other autoimmune disease, pregnancy or lactation.

The V gene is TRBV5-1, the J gene TRBJ1-1; 11 bases map to TRBD1. The receptor comes from a woman aged 18-30 years with Graves' hyperthyroidism. Sequenced input: blood. CDR3 sequence (DNA): TGCGCCAGCAGCTTGGAGGGGACAGGGGGCACTGAAGCTTTCTTT. It is translated as CASSLEGTGGTEAFF.